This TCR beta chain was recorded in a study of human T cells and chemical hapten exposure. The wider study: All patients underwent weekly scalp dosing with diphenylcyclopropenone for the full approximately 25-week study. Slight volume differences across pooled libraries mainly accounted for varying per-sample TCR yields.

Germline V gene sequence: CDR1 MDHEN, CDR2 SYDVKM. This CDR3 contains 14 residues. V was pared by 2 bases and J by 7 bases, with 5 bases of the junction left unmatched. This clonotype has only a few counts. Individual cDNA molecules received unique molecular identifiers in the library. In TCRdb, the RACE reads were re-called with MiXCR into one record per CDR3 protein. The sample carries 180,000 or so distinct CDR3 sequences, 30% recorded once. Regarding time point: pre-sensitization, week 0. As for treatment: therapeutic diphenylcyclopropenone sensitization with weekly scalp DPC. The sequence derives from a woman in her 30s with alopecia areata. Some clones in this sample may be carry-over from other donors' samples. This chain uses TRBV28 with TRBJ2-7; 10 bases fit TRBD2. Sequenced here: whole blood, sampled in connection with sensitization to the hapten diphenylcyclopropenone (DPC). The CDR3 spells CASSLPLAGVEQYF. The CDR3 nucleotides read TGTGCCAGCAGTTTACCGCTAGCGGGGGTTGAGCAGTACTTC.